A single sample is the source of the 27 T cell receptor beta chains below, sequenced in a study of CXCR3-negative and CXCR3-positive naive CD8 T cells. Regarding the study as a whole: For CXCR3-positive naive cells, TRB CDR3s were more hydrophobic than those of CXCR3-negative naive cells.

UMI-labeled 5' RACE TRB cDNA libraries were prepared from the cells. TCRdb reworked the 5' RACE reads into one entry per CDR3 protein, no DNA. The sample is made up of 75,000 to 90,000 distinct CDR3 sequences, and the top ten hold about 0.62% of it. Their specific antigens are unknown. Sequencing was carried out using naive CXCR3+ CD8+ T cells from blood. Subset reported: CD45RO-CCR7+CD27+CD95- naive CD8+ T cells expressing CXCR3 (TNR3+). These receptors were collected from a human donor in good health. Some clones in this sample may be carry-over from other donors' samples.

The chain carries TRBV10-3 and TRBJ1-2; lacking DNA, the TRBD1 call made by TCRdb goes unchecked. Germline CDR1 reads ENHRY; CDR2 reads SYGVKD. This CDR3 spans 15 amino acids. The chain's CDR3 is CAISESSGRNYGYTF.

The chain uses TRBV7-2 and TRBJ2-1. The CDR3 extends over 12 amino acids. The germline gives CDR1 SGHTA, CDR2 FQGNSA. CDR3 sequence reads: CASSLNLPEQFF.

The V call is TRBV27, the J call TRBJ2-1; checking the TCRdb D call of TRBD1 is not possible without DNA. CDR1 is MNHEY, CDR2 SMNVEV, per germline (reference sequence). The CDR3 length is 15 residues. The CDR3 reads CASSRGTRGLNEQFF.

The chain links TRBV28 to TRBJ1-3; the TCRdb D gene call, TRBD1, has no DNA to confirm it. This CDR3 spans 15 amino acids. Looked up from germline, CDR1 is MDHEN and CDR2 is SYDVKM. The CDR3 protein is CASSLLAGSGNTIYF.

This sequence joins TRBV5-1 and TRBJ1-1. Germline assignment: CDR1 SGHRS and CDR2 YFSETQ. This CDR3 is built from 14 residues. This CDR3 reads CASSFGTMNTEAFF.

The chain carries TRBV28 and TRBJ2-3. CDR1 and CDR2 from the germline V gene are MDHEN and SYDVKM. This CDR3 is built from 13 residues. CDR3 sequence reads: CASSTLDTDTQYF.

The V and J genes are TRBV11-2 and TRBJ2-1. Germline V gene lookup returns CDR1 SGHAT and CDR2 FQNNGV. The CDR3 is 12 residues long. CDR3 protein: CASSTARNEQFF.

The rearrangement links TRBV14 to TRBJ2-7; absent DNA, TCRdb's TRBD1 call cannot be checked. Germline V gene data show CDR1 as SGHDN and CDR2 as FVKESK. This CDR3 has 18 residues. The CDR3 here is CASSHSVPESGTSYEQYF.

J is TRBJ2-2 and V is TRBV27; TCRdb's D call of TRBD2 is untestable without DNA. Germline CDR1 MNHEY, CDR2 SMNVEV (reference sequence). This CDR3 contains 14 residues. CDR3 region: CACRPEGPTGELFF.

The chain is built from TRBV28 and TRBJ1-5. This CDR3 spans 16 amino acids. From germline, CDR1 is MDHEN and CDR2 SYDVKM. The CDR3 sequence is CASLPQPGGINQPQHF.

The gene calls are TRBV29-1 and TRBJ2-3. Germline assignment: CDR1 SQVTM and CDR2 ANQGSEA. CDR3 length equals 11 residues. CDR3 sequence reads: CSVEAPDTQYF.

The chain couples TRBV6-2 or TRBV6-3 to TRBJ2-1; lacking DNA, the TRBD1 call made by TCRdb goes unchecked. CDR1 and CDR2 from the germline V gene are MNHEY and SVGEGT. The CDR3 has 15 residues. This CDR3 is CASSYSLGVYNEQFF.

This chain uses TRBV27 with TRBJ2-6; TCRdb reports TRBD1, a call that lacks DNA to check it against. The CDR3 totals 14 residues. Germline V gene sequence: CDR1 MNHEY, CDR2 SMNVEV (reference sequence). The CDR3 is CASSVGAGANVLTF.

This chain links TRBV27 with TRBJ1-1. Germline V CDR1 and CDR2: MNHEY, SMNVEV (reference sequence). The CDR3 is 12 residues long. CDR3: CATHSGQNGAFF.

The gene calls are TRBV28 and TRBJ1-1; the TCRdb call, TRBD1, lacks DNA for checking. Germline loops: CDR1 MDHEN, CDR2 SYDVKM. The CDR3 spans 13 residues. The CDR3 is CASRRGLGTEAFF.

V and J are TRBV11-1 and TRBJ1-5; with no DNA, the TCRdb D assignment of TRBD1 cannot be verified. The CDR3 totals 15 residues. Germline V lookup: CDR1 SGHAT, CDR2 FQDESV (reference sequence). The chain's CDR3 is CASTRRQGAGQPQHF.

The chain's CDR3 is CASRSQGPFYEQYF. The chain is built from TRBV27 and TRBJ2-7; checking the TCRdb D call of TRBD1 is not possible without DNA. Germline CDR1 and CDR2: MNHEY and SMNVEV (reference sequence). This CDR3 region has 14 residues.

The chain couples TRBV4-3 to TRBJ1-4; TCRdb calls TRBD1, which cannot be checked without DNA. Per the germline V gene, CDR1 is LGHNA and CDR2 is YSLEER. The CDR3 contains 15 residues. The CDR3 here is CASSRTDSDNEKLFF.

V is TRBV5-1 and J is TRBJ2-1. This CDR3 is built from 12 residues. Germline-derived CDR1 and CDR2 are SGHRS and YFSETQ. CDR3 protein: CASSWGGDEQFF.

The V gene is TRBV7-3, the J gene TRBJ2-1. Germline V gene sequence: CDR1 SGHTA, CDR2 FQGTGA. CDR3 length: 16 residues. CDR3 protein: CASSLTSGSSYNEQLF.

The rearrangement links TRBV5-1 to TRBJ1-1; TCRdb returns TRBD1, unconfirmable since there is no DNA. Germline V CDR1 and CDR2: SGHRS, YFSETQ. The length of the CDR3 is 13 residues. The CDR3 here is CASSPTGDTEAFF.

The V call is TRBV5-6, the J call TRBJ2-2. The CDR3 is made up of 13 amino acids. Germline V gene lookup returns CDR1 SGHDT and CDR2 YYEEEE. CDR3 loop: CASSLGNTGELFF. Using reference TRBV5-6 and TRBJ2-2 for the parts outside the CDR3, the full variable domain is DAGVTQSPTHLIKTRGQQVTLRCSPKSGHDTVSWYQQALGQGPQFIFQYYEEEERQRGNFPDRFSGHQFPNYSSELNVNALLLGDSALYLCASSLGNTGELFFGEGSRLTVL.

The chain couples TRBV9 to TRBJ2-2; absent DNA, TCRdb's TRBD1 call cannot be checked. CDR3 size: 17 residues. Germline V gene data show CDR1 as SGDLS and CDR2 as YYNGEE. This chain's CDR3 is CASSVAVGQANTGELFF.

V gene TRBV7-2 combines with J gene TRBJ1-6; TCRdb indicates TRBD1, and absent DNA this call remains unverified. The CDR3 extends over 14 amino acids. In germline, CDR1 is SGHTA, CDR2 FQGNSA. The CDR3 here is CASSLAGGNSPLHF.

The chain joins TRBV13 to TRBJ2-7. Germline values: CDR1 PRHDT, CDR2 FYEKMQ (reference sequence). This CDR3 comprises 12 residues. CDR3: CASSSLSHEQYF.

The CDR3 sequence is CASGTGRLAQETQYF. The rearrangement joins TRBV28 to TRBJ2-5; the D call from TCRdb, TRBD1, cannot be confirmed without DNA. The CDR3 has 15 amino acids. The germline V gene has CDR1 MDHEN and CDR2 SYDVKM.

The chain couples TRBV15 to TRBJ2-7. The CDR3 is made up of 15 amino acids. Germline V gene lookup returns CDR1 LNHNV and CDR2 YYDKDF (reference sequence). The chain's CDR3 is CATSSRHSAVYEQYF.